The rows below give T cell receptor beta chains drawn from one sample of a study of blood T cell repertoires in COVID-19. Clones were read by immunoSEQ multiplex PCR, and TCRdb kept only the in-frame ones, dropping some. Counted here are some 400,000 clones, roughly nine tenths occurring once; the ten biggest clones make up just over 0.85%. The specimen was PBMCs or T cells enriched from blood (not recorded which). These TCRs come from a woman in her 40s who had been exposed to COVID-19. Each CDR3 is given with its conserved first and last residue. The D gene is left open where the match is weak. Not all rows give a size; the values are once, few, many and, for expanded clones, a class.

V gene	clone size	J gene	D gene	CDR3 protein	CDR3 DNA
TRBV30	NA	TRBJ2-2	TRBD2	CAWSVRLAGLGTGELFF	TGTGCCTGGAGTGTACGGCTAGCGGGACTGGGCACCGGGGAGCTGTTTTTT
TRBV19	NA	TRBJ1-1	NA	CASSIRGPGLEAFF	TGTGCCAGTAGTATTCGAGGCCCCGGCCTTGAAGCTTTCTTT
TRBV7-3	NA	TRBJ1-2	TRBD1	CASSPTGGAGYGYTF	TGTGCCAGCAGCCCGACAGGGGGCGCAGGTTATGGCTACACCTTC
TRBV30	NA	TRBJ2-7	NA	CAWESPGQYYEQYF	TGTGCCTGGGAGTCTCCAGGACAGTACTACGAGCAGTACTTC
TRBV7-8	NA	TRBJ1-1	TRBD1	CASRWQGGTEAFF	TGTGCCAGCAGGTGGCAGGGGGGCACTGAAGCTTTCTTT
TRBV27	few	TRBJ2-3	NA	CASSSPPSGTQYF	TGTGCCAGCAGTTCTCCGCCATCAGGTACGCAGTATTTT
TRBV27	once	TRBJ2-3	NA	CASSLVTRGDTQYF	TGTGCCAGCAGTTTAGTAACCCGGGGAGATACGCAGTATTTT
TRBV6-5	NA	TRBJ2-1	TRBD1	CAVGDRAYNEQFF	TGTGCCGTGGGGGACAGGGCGTACAATGAGCAGTTCTTC
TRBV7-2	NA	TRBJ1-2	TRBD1	CASSNPGGGGYTF	TGTGCCAGCAGCAATCCAGGGGGTGGTGGCTACACCTTC
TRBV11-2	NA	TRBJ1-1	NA	CASSPKGPDPWGHLAEAFF	TGTGCCAGCAGCCCGAAAGGTCCAGATCCATGGGGACACCTTGCTGAAGCTTTCTTT
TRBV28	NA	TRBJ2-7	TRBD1	CASRDRTSYEQYF	TGTGCCAGCAGGGACAGGACCTCCTACGAGCAGTACTTC
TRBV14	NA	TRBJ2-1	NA	CASSPFVVGVEFF	TGTGCCAGCAGCCCGTTCGTTGTCGGGGTGGAGTTCTTC
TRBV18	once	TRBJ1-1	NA	CASSPDRCEAFF	TGTGCCAGCTCACCCGACAGATGTGAAGCTTTCTTT
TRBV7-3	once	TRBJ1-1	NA	CASSSGQEAFF	TGTGCCAGCAGCTCCGGACAAGAAGCTTTCTTT
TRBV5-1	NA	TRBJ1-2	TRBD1	CASSVRDSFVYTF	TGCGCCAGCAGCGTCCGGGACAGCTTTGTCTACACCTTC
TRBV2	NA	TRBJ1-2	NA	CASSDGQGYGYTF	TGTGCCAGCAGTGACGGCCAGGGATATGGCTACACCTTC
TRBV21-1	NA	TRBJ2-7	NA	CASSKGPGGSTYEQYF	TGTGCCAGCAGCAAAGGTCCCGGGGGGTCGACCTACGAGCAGTACTTC
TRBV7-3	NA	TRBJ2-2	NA	CASSLIGPGELFF	TGTGCCAGCAGCTTAATCGGTCCCGGGGAGCTGTTTTTT
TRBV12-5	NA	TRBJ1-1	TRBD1	CASGPGQGVMNTEAFF	TGTGCTAGTGGTCCCGGACAGGGGGTTATGAACACTGAAGCTTTCTTT
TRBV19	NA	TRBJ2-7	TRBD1	CASSNTGVFLRQYF	TGTGCCAGTAGTAATACAGGGGTCTTCCTAAGGCAGTACTTC
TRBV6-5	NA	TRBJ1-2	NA	CASSYAWDFYGYTF	TGTGCCAGCAGTTACGCATGGGACTTTTATGGCTACACCTTC
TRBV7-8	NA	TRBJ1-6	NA	CASSTTPQGTNSPLHF	TGTGCCAGCAGCACCACCCCCCAGGGGACTAATTCACCCCTCCACTTT
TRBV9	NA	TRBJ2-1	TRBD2	CASSVGTRGLAGGHNEQFF	TGTGCCAGCAGCGTAGGCACTAGAGGACTAGCGGGGGGACACAATGAGCAGTTCTTC
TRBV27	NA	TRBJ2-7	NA	CASSLRLNYDEQYF	TGTGCCAGCAGTTTACGGCTAAACTATGACGAGCAGTACTTC
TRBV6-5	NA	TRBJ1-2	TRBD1	CASSSNQGVSYGYTF	TGTGCCAGCAGCTCCAACCAGGGGGTAAGCTATGGCTACACCTTC
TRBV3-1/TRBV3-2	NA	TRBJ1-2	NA	CASSQVGERGYTF	TGTGCCAGCAGCCAAGTGGGCGAAAGGGGCTACACCTTC
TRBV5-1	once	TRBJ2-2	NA	CASSFRGAPGELFF	TGCGCCAGCAGCTTCCGGGGGGCCCCCGGGGAGCTGTTTTTT
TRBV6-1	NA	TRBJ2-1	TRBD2	CASSESGAGGVGYNEQFF	TGTGCCAGCAGTGAAAGCGGAGCGGGGGGGGTCGGCTACAATGAGCAGTTCTTC
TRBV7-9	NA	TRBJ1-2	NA	CASSPPGGVGGGNYGYTF	TGTGCCAGCAGCCCCCCGGGGGGCGTGGGAGGAGGGAACTATGGCTACACCTTC
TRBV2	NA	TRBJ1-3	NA	CASSEALPRWGNTIYF	TGTGCCAGCAGTGAAGCGCTTCCCCGGTGGGGAAACACCATATATTTT
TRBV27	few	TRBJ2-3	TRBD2	CASRLTSGTDTQYF	TGTGCCAGCAGATTGACTAGCGGCACAGATACGCAGTATTTT
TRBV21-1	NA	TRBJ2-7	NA	CASSKLPTRSRYEQYF	TGTGCCAGCAGCAAACTCCCGACTCGGTCCCGCTACGAGCAGTACTTC
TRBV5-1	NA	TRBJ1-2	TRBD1	CASSLMGPGQGAGYGYTF	TGCGCCAGCAGCTTGATGGGACCTGGACAGGGGGCAGGCTATGGCTACACCTTC
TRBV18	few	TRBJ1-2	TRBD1	CASSPLGTDYGYTF	TGTGCCAGCTCACCACTGGGGACAGACTATGGCTACACCTTC
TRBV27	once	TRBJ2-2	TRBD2	CASTRGDSNTGELFF	TGTGCCAGCACGCGGGGGGATTCGAACACCGGGGAGCTGTTTTTT
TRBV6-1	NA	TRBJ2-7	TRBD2	CASSEPTSGRRSYF	TGTGCCAGCAGTGAACCTACTAGCGGGAGAAGATCTTACTTC
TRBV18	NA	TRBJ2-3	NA	CASSRGSASPTDTQYF	TGTGCCAGCTCAAGGGGTTCGGCCTCCCCCACAGATACGCAGTATTTT
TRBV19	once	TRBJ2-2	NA	CASSTRGSNTGELFF	TGTGCCAGTAGTACCAGGGGATCGAACACCGGGGAGCTGTTTTTT
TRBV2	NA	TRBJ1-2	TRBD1	CASSEAREKGARGYTF	TGTGCCAGCAGTGAAGCGAGGGAAAAGGGGGCGCGCGGCTACACCTTC
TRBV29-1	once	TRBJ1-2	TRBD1	CSVDGTGPHGYTF	TGCAGCGTTGATGGGACAGGGCCCCATGGCTACACCTTC
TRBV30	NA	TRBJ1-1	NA	CAWNQGKNTEAFF	TGTGCCTGGAACCAGGGGAAGAACACTGAAGCTTTCTTT
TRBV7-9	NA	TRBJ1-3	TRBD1	CASNRGGLSGNTIYF	TGTGCCAGCAACAGAGGGGGCCTCTCTGGAAACACCATATATTTT
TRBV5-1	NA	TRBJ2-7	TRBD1	CASSFGQGFSYEQYF	TGCGCCAGCAGCTTTGGACAGGGATTCTCCTACGAGCAGTACTTC
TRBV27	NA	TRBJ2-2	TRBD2	CASSLFLLARNTGELFF	TGTGCCAGCAGTTTATTCCTACTAGCGCGGAACACCGGGGAGCTGTTTTTT
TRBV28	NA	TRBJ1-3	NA	CASSSGGSGNTIYF	TGTGCCAGCAGTTCCGGCGGGTCTGGAAACACCATATATTTT
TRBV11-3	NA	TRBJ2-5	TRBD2	CASSLSSGGETQYF	TGTGCCAGCAGCTTGTCTAGCGGGGGAGAGACCCAGTACTTC
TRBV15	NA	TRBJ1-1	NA	CATSLEGNTEAFF	TGTGCCACCAGTCTCGAGGGGAACACTGAAGCTTTCTTT
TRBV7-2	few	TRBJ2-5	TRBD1	CASSLVGRTGRETQYF	TGTGCCAGCAGCTTAGTGGGGCGGACAGGGAGGGAGACCCAGTACTTC
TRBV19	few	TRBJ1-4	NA	CASSPGREKLFF	TGTGCCAGCTCGCCGGGGAGGGAAAAACTGTTTTTT
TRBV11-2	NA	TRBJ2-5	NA	CASSLMTSQETQYF	TGTGCCAGCAGCTTAATGACTAGCCAAGAGACCCAGTACTTC
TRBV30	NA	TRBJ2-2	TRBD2	CAWSRTSGSRGELFF	TGTGCCTGGAGCCGGACTAGCGGGAGTAGGGGGGAGCTGTTTTTT
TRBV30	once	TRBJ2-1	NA	CAWSPSSVYNEQFF	TGTGCCTGGAGTCCCTCTAGCGTTTACAATGAGCAGTTCTTC